Listed below are T cell receptor beta chains from one sample, sequenced in a study of cytomegalovirus exposure and HLA in healthy donors. Assay used: immunoSEQ multiplex PCR; TCRdb lists only in-frame clones, some missing. The sample has more than 250,000 clones; less than 95% are singletons. The source material was PBMCs. The receptors derive from a woman aged 25 to 45 in good health and CMV-seronegative. The CDR3 runs from the conserved cysteine through the conserved F or W. Fields, in order: clone size, V gene, D gene, J gene, CDR3 DNA, CDR3 protein. D genes are given only for firm matches. Rows may omit the clone size; those that give it use once, few, many or a size class.

>-|TRBV4-3|-|TRBJ2-1
TGCGCCAGCAGCCCTCGGAGGGCCCTCTCCTACAATGAGCAGTTCTTC
CASSPRRALSYNEQFF
>-|TRBV5-4|-|TRBJ2-2
TGTGCCAGCAGCTTGGGGGGACAATTAACCGGGGAGCTGTTTTTT
CASSLGGQLTGELFF
>many|TRBV28|-|TRBJ1-4
TGTGCCAGCAGTTTCTCGAGGGGTCCCCTAAATGAAAAACTGTTTTTT
CASSFSRGPLNEKLFF
>-|TRBV10-1|-|TRBJ1-2
TGCGCCAGCAGTGGTCCAGGGATTTATGGCTACACCTTC
CASSGPGIYGYTF
>-|TRBV11-2|TRBD1|TRBJ2-1
TGTGCCAGCAGCGGGACAGGGGTATACAATGAGCAGTTCTTC
CASSGTGVYNEQFF
>-|TRBV9|TRBD2|TRBJ2-1
TGTGCCAGCAGCGCCTACCGTGGAGCGGGAGGAGATGAGCAGTTCTTC
CASSAYRGAGGDEQFF
>-|TRBV28|-|TRBJ1-1
TGTGCCAGCAGTTTAGTAGTCGGGCCCCTGGCTTTCTTT
CASSLVVGPLAFF
>-|TRBV7-9|-|TRBJ1-1
TGTGCCAGCAGCTTAGGGCCAAGTGTCACTGAAGCTTTCTTT
CASSLGPSVTEAFF
>few|TRBV7-9|-|TRBJ2-1
TGTGCCAGCAGCTTCAATGAGCAGTTCTTC
CASSFNEQFF
>few|TRBV6-1|-|TRBJ1-2
TGTGCCAGCATCGGGGGCCCCTATGGCTACACCTTC
CASIGGPYGYTF
>-|TRBV6-1|-|TRBJ1-5
TGTGCCAGCAGGGAATTAAAGAGCAATCAGCCCCAGCATTTT
CASRELKSNQPQHF
>few|TRBV7-2|-|TRBJ2-6
TGTGCCAGCAGCTCAGTCAGGGCTGGGGCCAACGTCCTGACTTTC
CASSSVRAGANVLTF
>-|TRBV5-4|-|TRBJ2-1
TGTGCCAGCAGCTTGGCTAGCTTACCGAATGAGCAGTTCTTC
CASSLASLPNEQFF
>once|TRBV15|TRBD2|TRBJ2-7
TGTGCCACCAGCAGAGGGGGGGTAGCGGGAGACGAGCAGTACTTC
CATSRGGVAGDEQYF
>-|TRBV6-1|TRBD2|TRBJ2-3
TGTGCCAGCAGTGCGGTTAGCGGGAGAACAGATACGCAGTATTTT
CASSAVSGRTDTQYF
>-|TRBV27|-|TRBJ2-1
TGTGCCAGCCGACGTTACTACAATGAGCAGTTCTTC
CASRRYYNEQFF
>-|TRBV30|-|TRBJ1-2
TGTGCCTGGAGCGGGACGAATAACTATGGCTACACCTTC
CAWSGTNNYGYTF
>-|TRBV5-1|-|TRBJ2-2
TGCGCCAGCAGCTCGAACGACATGAGCGGGGAGCTGTTTTTT
CASSSNDMSGELFF
>-|TRBV29-1|TRBD1|TRBJ2-2
TGCAGCGTTGAGATAGGGGGCTTCCGCACCGGGGAGCTGTTTTTT
CSVEIGGFRTGELFF
>-|TRBV7-2|TRBD2|TRBJ2-7
TGTGCCAGCAGCTTAGGCCCAGCGGGAGTTACCGAGCAGTACTTC
CASSLGPAGVTEQYF
>-|TRBV6-4|TRBD2|TRBJ2-2
TGTGCCAGCAGTGAGGGACTAGATTCCGGGGAGCTGTTTTTT
CASSEGLDSGELFF
>once|TRBV19|-|TRBJ1-2
TGTGCCAGTAATGCGGGGGCGAAAGGCTACACCTTC
CASNAGAKGYTF
>-|TRBV27|-|TRBJ1-2
TGTGCCAGCAGTTCTCACAGCCTCACAGGAGGTGGCTACACCTTC
CASSSHSLTGGGYTF
>-|TRBV7-2|TRBD2|TRBJ2-1
TGTGCCAGCAGCTTAAACCCACTAGCGTACAATGAGCAGTTCTTC
CASSLNPLAYNEQFF
>-|TRBV5-6|-|TRBJ2-7
TGTGCCAGCAGCTTGAGACACATGAATACTCCCTACGAGCAGTACTTC
CASSLRHMNTPYEQYF
>-|TRBV19|-|TRBJ1-5
TGTGCCAGTAGTATCCCCTGGGCAGGGGCCGGCAATCAGCCCCAGCATTTT
CASSIPWAGAGNQPQHF